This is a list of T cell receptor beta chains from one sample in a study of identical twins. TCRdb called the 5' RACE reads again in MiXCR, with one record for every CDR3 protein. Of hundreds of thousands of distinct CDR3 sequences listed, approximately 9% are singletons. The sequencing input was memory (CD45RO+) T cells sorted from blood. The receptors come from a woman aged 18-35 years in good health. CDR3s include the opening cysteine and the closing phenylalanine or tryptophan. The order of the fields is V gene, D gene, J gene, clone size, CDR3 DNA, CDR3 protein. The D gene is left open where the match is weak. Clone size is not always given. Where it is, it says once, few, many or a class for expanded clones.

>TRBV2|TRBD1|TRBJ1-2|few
TGTGCCAGCAGTTATACGGGACAGGGGAACTATGGCTACACCTTC
CASSYTGQGNYGYTF
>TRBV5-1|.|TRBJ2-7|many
TGCGCCAGCAGCTTTGACCCGGGTCCCTACGAGCAGTACTTC
CASSFDPGPYEQYF
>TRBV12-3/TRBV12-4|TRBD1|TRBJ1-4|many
TGTGCCAGCAGGCCCCCCGGGACAGCCCATGAAAAACTGTTTTTT
CASRPPGTAHEKLFF
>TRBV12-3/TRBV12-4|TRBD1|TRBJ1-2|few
TGTGCCAGCAGCAGGGGGCGAGGACTGGGCTACACCTTC
CASSRGRGLGYTF
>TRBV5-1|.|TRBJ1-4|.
TGCGCCAGCAGCTTGGTGGGCGATAATGAAAAACTGTTTTTT
CASSLVGDNEKLFF
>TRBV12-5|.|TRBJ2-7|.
TGTGCTAGTGGTCCTAGCCAGACTTTTACCTACGAGCAGTACTTC
CASGPSQTFTYEQYF
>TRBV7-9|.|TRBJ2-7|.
TGTGCCAGCAGCAAGGACACGGACTACGAGCAGTACTTC
CASSKDTDYEQYF
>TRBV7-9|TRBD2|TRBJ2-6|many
TGTGCCAGCAGCTTAAGCGGGGGTCGTGGGGCCAACGTCCTGACTTTC
CASSLSGGRGANVLTF
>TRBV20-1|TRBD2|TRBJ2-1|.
TGCAGTGCTTGCGGACTAGCGGGATGCAATGAGCAGTTCTTC
CSACGLAGCNEQFF
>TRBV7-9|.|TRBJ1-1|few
TGTGCCAGCAGCGTTACCATGAACACTGAAGCTTTCTTT
CASSVTMNTEAFF
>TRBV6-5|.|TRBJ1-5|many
TGTGCCAGCAGTTACTCACAGGGTAATCAGCCCCAGCATTTT
CASSYSQGNQPQHF
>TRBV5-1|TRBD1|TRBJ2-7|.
TGCGCCAGCAGCTCTACAGGGGGCCCCTACGAGCAGTACTTC
CASSSTGGPYEQYF
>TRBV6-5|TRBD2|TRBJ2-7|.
TGTGCCAGCAGTTATACGGGCGGGGGGGCCTACGAGCAGTACTTC
CASSYTGGGAYEQYF
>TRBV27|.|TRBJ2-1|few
TGTGCCAGCAGGTACGGGTTTAGTAGTGGCAATGAGCAGTTCTTC
CASRYGFSSGNEQFF
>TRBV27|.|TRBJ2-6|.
TGTGCCAGCAGTTTATTTTCCGGGTCCGGGGTCCTGACTTTC
CASSLFSGSGVLTF
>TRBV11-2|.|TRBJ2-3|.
TGTGCCAGCAGCTCGCCCCCCGGAGTTTCAGATACGCAGTATTTT
CASSSPPGVSDTQYF
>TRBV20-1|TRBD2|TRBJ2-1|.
TGCAGTGCTAGGAATAGCGGGGCCTACAATGAGCAGTTCTTC
CSARNSGAYNEQFF
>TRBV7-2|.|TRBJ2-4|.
TGTGCCAGCATCTTAGAGAGGGGAGACATTCAGTACTTC
CASILERGDIQYF
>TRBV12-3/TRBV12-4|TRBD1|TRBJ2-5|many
TGTGCCAGCAGTACACGGGGGACAGGGGTGGACCAGTACTTC
CASSTRGTGVDQYF
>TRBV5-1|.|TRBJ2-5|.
TGCGCCAGCAGCCCCCAGGAGGTACCAGAGACCCAGTACTTC
CASSPQEVPETQYF
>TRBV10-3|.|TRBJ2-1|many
TGTGCCATCAGTGAGTCGGAGACCATTCCTTGGGGTGGGGAGCAGTTCTTC
CAISESETIPWGGEQFF
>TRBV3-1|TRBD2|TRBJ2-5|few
TGTGCCAGCAGCCCCTCCCTTCAGCGGGGCCCCCAAGAGACCCAGTACTTC
CASSPSLQRGPQETQYF